The 21 T cell receptor beta chains below were found in one sample sequenced in a study of OX40 agonist ivuxolimab in advanced cancers. The method was immunoSEQ multiplex PCR; TCRdb's version includes in-frame clones alone and lacks a portion of them. The sample holds 100,000 to 150,000 clones, over 85% seen once. The source material was CD4+ or CD8+ T cells sorted from blood, sampled in a trial of the OX40 agonist ivuxolimab. The receptors shown here come from an adult with an advanced solid tumor such as melanoma, head and neck, liver or kidney cancer.

This clone was observed a single time. The chain couples TRBV4-2 to TRBJ2-2; D uncertain. CDR1 and CDR2 from the germline V gene are LGHNA and YNFKEQ. The CDR3 contains 16 residues. The germline V and J ends were trimmed by 0 bases and 0 bases, with 8 bases remaining between them. The CDR3 protein is CASSQDTGSNTGELFF. CDR3 DNA sequence: TGTGCCAGCAGCCAAGATACGGGTTCGAACACCGGGGAGCTGTTTTTT.

J is TRBJ1-4 and V is TRBV7-9; D is unresolved. CDR1 SEHNR and CDR2 FQNEAQ come from the germline V gene (reference sequence). V lost 5 bases to trimming and J lost 8 bases, with 6 bases between them. This CDR3 is built from 11 residues. The CDR3 sequence is CASSSTEKLFF. The CDR3 DNA sequence: TGTGCCAGCAGCAGCACCGAAAAACTGTTTTTT.

V gene TRBV6-4 combines with J gene TRBJ2-7; D remains ambiguous. The length of the CDR3 is 12 residues. The germline V gene encodes CDR1 MRHNA and CDR2 SNTAGT. V lost 6 bases and J lost 5, with 11 bases in between. The CDR3 nucleotides read TGTGCCAGCAGACGGCCCTGGGACGAGCAGTACTTC. This gives the protein CASRRPWDEQYF.

The CDR3 loop reads CASSQDLRRAGEQYF. CDR3 coding DNA: TGTGCCAGCAGCCAAGATCTCCGCAGGGCGGGCGAGCAGTACTTC. This chain uses TRBV4-2 with TRBJ2-7, with D perhaps being TRBD1 or TRBD2 (5 bases each). The CDR3 has 15 residues. V gave up 0 bases and J gave up 6 bases, with 15 bases separating them. Germline values: CDR1 LGHNA, CDR2 YNFKEQ.

The chain combines TRBV6-5 with TRBJ2-5; D is possibly TRBD1 or TRBD2 (5 bases each). This CDR3 has 15 amino acids. V was trimmed by 6 bases and J by 5 bases, leaving 19 bases between them. Germline lookup yields CDR1 MNHEY and CDR2 SVGAGI. The CDR3 coding sequence is TGTGCCAGCAGCATAGATCTGAACCGGGGCGAGACCCAGTACTTC. This translates into CASSIDLNRGETQYF.

With regard to this clone: In the same sample, other DNA sequences code for this CDR3. V and J are TRBV5-1 and TRBJ2-7; 12 bases match TRBD2. V gave up 0 bases and J gave up 1 base; unmatched junction bases: 17. Per the germline V gene, CDR1 is SGHRS and CDR2 is YFSETQ. The CDR3 runs to 21 residues. CDR3: CASSLAGGGSSGGARSYEQYF. The DNA for the CDR3 is TGCGCCAGCAGCTTGGCCGGTGGAGGGTCTAGCGGGGGGGCAAGATCCTACGAGCAGTACTTC. Using reference TRBV5-1 and TRBJ2-7 for the parts outside the CDR3, the full variable domain is KAGVTQTPRYLIKTRGQQVTLSCSPISGHRSVSWYQQTPGQGLQFLFEYFSETQRNKGNFPGRFSGRQFSNSRSEMNVSTLELGDSALYLCASSLAGGGSSGGARSYEQYFGPGTRLTVT.

The chain carries TRBV5-6 and TRBJ2-7, with D perhaps matching TRBD2 (6 bases). Looked up from germline, CDR1 is SGHDT and CDR2 is YYEEEE. V lost 4 bases and J lost 3, with 20 bases in between. The CDR3 loop spans 16 amino acids. In DNA, the CDR3 is TGTGCCAGCAGCAAGTTGGGGCTGGGGGGTCACTACGAGCAGTACTTC. It specifies CASSKLGLGGHYEQYF.

The gene calls are TRBV28 and TRBJ2-1; D may correspond to TRBD1 or TRBD2 (5 bases each). In germline, CDR1 is MDHEN, CDR2 SYDVKM. Trimming left V 6 bases short and J 12 bases short, with 18 bases between. The CDR3 sequence is 13 residues long. As DNA, the CDR3 is TGTGCCAGCAGCCCGACGGGGCCTAGCTTGCAGTTCTTC. The encoded protein is CASSPTGPSLQFF.

V usage is TRBV9 and J usage is TRBJ2-2, with 7 nucleotides matching TRBD2. CDR3 size: 17 residues. V lost 2 bases and J lost 5; bases outside the gene matches: 12. CDR1 SGDLS and CDR2 YYNGEE come from the germline V gene. CDR3 nucleotides: TGTGCCAGCAGCGTTCGGCCCGCGGGAGAACGGACCGGGGAGCTGTTTTTT. Its translation is CASSVRPAGERTGELFF. Variable domain in full (rest from reference TRBV9 and TRBJ2-2): DSGVTQTPKHLITATGQRVTLRCSPRSGDLSVYWYQQSLDQGLQFLIQYYNGEERAKGNILERFSAQQFPDLHSELNLSSLELGDSALYFCASSVRPAGERTGELFFGEGSRLTVL.

The rearrangement joins TRBV7-2 to TRBJ1-5; 8 bases map to TRBD1. The CDR3 sequence is 14 residues long. J gave up 2 bases and V 5 bases, and 2 bases lay outside the gene matches. The germline gives CDR1 SGHTA, CDR2 FQGNSA. CDR3 amino acids: CASSLDRGNQPQHF. CDR3 sequence (DNA): TGTGCCAGCAGCCTGGACAGGGGCAATCAGCCCCAGCATTTT.

The gene calls are TRBV9 and TRBJ2-3, with 7 bases fitting TRBD1. Germline V gene lookup returns CDR1 SGDLS and CDR2 YYNGEE. The V gene end was trimmed by 0 bases and the J gene end by 2 bases; junction bases not matched to a gene: 9. The CDR3 has 17 residues. CDR3 protein: CASSVGVGGQSTDTQYF. The CDR3, as DNA: TGTGCCAGCAGCGTAGGGGTAGGGGGACAGTCCACAGATACGCAGTATTTT.

The chain uses TRBV29-1 and TRBJ2-5, with 11 bases aligning to TRBD2. V gave up 7 bases and J gave up 4 bases; unmatched junction bases: 8. CDR1 and CDR2 from the germline V gene are SQVTM and ANQGSEA. This CDR3 region has 14 residues. Written as DNA, the CDR3 is TGCAGCGCGCGCCCCGGACTAGCGGGAGAGACCCAGTACTTC. It translates to CSARPGLAGETQYF.

The V gene is TRBV15, the J gene TRBJ2-7, with 7 bases matching TRBD1. Germline CDR1 is LNHNV and CDR2 is YYDKDF (reference sequence). The CDR3 consists of 14 residues. With V trimmed by 2 bases and J by 2 bases, 3 bases remained unmatched. The chain's CDR3 is CATSRRTGTYEQYF. CDR3 bases: TGTGCCACCAGCAGAAGGACAGGAACCTACGAGCAGTACTTC.

The J gene is TRBJ2-3, the V gene TRBV5-1; 8 bases map to TRBD2. This CDR3 region has 18 residues. Germline V gene data show CDR1 as SGHRS and CDR2 as YFSETQ. V trimming: 0 bases; J trimming: 0 bases; junction bases outside the gene matches: 9. CDR3 sequence (DNA): TGCGCCAGCAGCTTGGGACACGGAGCGGGGGCTAGCACAGATACGCAGTATTTT. It specifies CASSLGHGAGASTDTQYF.

This CDR3 is CASKPSGSRSTDTQYF. CDR3 coding DNA: TGTGCCAGCAAACCGAGCGGGAGTCGGAGCACAGATACGCAGTATTTT. This chain joins TRBV28 and TRBJ2-3; the match to TRBD2 covers 8 bases. The CDR3 consists of 16 residues. The germline gives CDR1 MDHEN, CDR2 SYDVKM. The J segment lost 0 bases and the V segment lost 7 bases, leaving 9 bases of the junction unmatched.

This clone appeared a single time. The J gene is TRBJ1-2, the V gene TRBV4-1; 7 bases match TRBD1. Germline assignment: CDR1 MGHRA and CDR2 YSYEKL. With V trimmed by 0 bases and J by 2 bases, 6 bases remained unmatched. This CDR3 comprises 16 residues. The CDR3 region has the DNA TGCGCCAGCAGCCAAGAAGGTGGGACAGTAAACTATGGCTACACCTTC. This gives the protein CASSQEGGTVNYGYTF.

The chain is built from TRBV29-1 and TRBJ2-1, with D perhaps assigned TRBD1 or TRBD2 (5 bases each). V gave up 3 bases and J gave up 12 bases, with 12 bases separating them. Germline CDR1 is SQVTM and CDR2 is ANQGSEA. The CDR3 covers 11 residues. CDR3 residues: CSVEGVKVQFF. In nucleotides, the CDR3 is TGCAGCGTTGAGGGGGTTAAGGTGCAGTTCTTC.

The rearrangement links TRBV7-2 to TRBJ1-2; D is unresolved. CDR1 is SGHTA and CDR2 is FQGNSA in the germline V gene. The CDR3 consists of 12 residues. V lost 4 bases to trimming and J lost 7 bases, with 10 bases between them. In nucleotides, the CDR3 is TGTGCCAGCAGCTCCCAATCGGGTGGCTACACCTTC. This codes for CASSSQSGGYTF.

The V call is TRBV5-4, the J call TRBJ2-3; 7 bases agree with TRBD2. CDR1 is SGHNT and CDR2 is YYREEE in the germline V gene (reference sequence). This CDR3 has 17 amino acids. V lost 4 bases to trimming and J lost 2 bases; unmatched junction nucleotides: 13. The CDR3 loop reads CASSVSPPLAVTDTQYF. As DNA, the CDR3 is TGTGCCAGCAGCGTCTCCCCCCCGCTAGCGGTCACAGATACGCAGTATTTT.

The chain is built from TRBV7-9 and TRBJ2-2; no clear D gene. V was pared by 2 bases and J by 4 bases, with 11 bases between. The CDR3 contains 15 residues. Germline values: CDR1 SEHNR, CDR2 FQNEAQ (reference sequence). This CDR3 is CASSLLGRTTGELFF. DNA for the CDR3: TGTGCCAGCAGCTTACTCGGTCGGACCACCGGGGAGCTGTTTTTT.

The V gene is TRBV10-3, the J gene TRBJ2-3; D uncertain. This CDR3 contains 13 residues. The ends were cut back, 2 bases at V and 2 bases at J, with 5 bases in the middle. Looked up from germline, CDR1 is ENHRY and CDR2 is SYGVKD. The CDR3 bases are TGTGCCATCAGTGAGGCGGTCACAGATACGCAGTATTTT. This codes for CAISEAVTDTQYF.